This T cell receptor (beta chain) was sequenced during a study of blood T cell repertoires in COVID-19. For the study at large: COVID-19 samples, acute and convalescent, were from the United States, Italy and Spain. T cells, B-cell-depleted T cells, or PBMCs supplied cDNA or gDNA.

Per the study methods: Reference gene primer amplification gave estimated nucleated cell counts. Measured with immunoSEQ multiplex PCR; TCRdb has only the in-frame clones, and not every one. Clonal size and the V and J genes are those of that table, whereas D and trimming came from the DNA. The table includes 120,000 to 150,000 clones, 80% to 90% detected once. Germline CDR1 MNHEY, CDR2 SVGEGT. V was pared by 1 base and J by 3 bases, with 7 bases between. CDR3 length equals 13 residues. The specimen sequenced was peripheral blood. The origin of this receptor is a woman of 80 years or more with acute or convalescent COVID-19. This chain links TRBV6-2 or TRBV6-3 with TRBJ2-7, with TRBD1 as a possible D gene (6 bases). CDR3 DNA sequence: TGTGCCAGCAGTTACTGGGACAACTACGAGCAGTACTTC. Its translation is CASSYWDNYEQYF.